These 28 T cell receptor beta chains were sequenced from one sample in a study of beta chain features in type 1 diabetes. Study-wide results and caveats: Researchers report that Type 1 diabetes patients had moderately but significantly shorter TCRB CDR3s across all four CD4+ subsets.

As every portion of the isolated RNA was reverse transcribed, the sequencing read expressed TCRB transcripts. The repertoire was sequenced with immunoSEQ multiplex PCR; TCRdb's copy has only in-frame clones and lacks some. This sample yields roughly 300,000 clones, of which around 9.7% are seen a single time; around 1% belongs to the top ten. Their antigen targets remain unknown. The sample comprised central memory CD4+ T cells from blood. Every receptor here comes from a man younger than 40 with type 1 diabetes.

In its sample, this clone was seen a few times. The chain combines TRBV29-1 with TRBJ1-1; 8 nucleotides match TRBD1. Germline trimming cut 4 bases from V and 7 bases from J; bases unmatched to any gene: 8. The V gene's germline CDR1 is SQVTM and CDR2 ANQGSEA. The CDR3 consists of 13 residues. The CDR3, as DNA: TGCAGCGTTGCCGGGACAGGATTCGGTGAAGCTTTCTTT. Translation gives CSVAGTGFGEAFF.

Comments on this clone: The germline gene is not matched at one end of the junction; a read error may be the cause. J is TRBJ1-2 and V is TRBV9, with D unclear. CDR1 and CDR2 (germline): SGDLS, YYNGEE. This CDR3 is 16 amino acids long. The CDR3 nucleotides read TGTGCCAACAGCGGACGGGAGGCGGCCGGTACCTATGGCTACACCTTC. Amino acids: CANSGREAAGTYGYTF.

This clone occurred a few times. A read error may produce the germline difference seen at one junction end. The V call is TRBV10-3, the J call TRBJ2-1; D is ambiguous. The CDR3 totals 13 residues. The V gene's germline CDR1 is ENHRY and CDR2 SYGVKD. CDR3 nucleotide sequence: TGTGCCAGCAGTTACAAAAACGGCAATGAGCAGTTCTTC. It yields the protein CASSYKNGNEQFF.

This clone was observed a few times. The CDR3 is CASSYSSTDTYEQYF. The CDR3 DNA reads TGTGCCAGCAGTTACTCTTCGACGGATACCTACGAGCAGTACTTC. The chain recombines TRBV6-5 with TRBJ2-7; D not certain. The length of the CDR3 is 15 residues. From germline, CDR1 is MNHEY and CDR2 SVGAGI. V shed 0 bases and J shed 2 bases, with 11 bases lying between them.

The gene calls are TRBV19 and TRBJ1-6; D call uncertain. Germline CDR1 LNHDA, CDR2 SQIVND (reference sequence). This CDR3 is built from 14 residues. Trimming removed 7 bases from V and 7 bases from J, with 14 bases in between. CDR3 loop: CASTTGRENSPLHF. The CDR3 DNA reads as TGTGCCAGTACCACCGGACGAGAAAATTCACCCCTCCACTTT.

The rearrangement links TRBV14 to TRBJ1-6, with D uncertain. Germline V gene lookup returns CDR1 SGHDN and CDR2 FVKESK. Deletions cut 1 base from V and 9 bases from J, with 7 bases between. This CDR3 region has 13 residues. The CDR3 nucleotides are TGTGCCAGCAGCCAAGCCTACCGTTCACCCCTCCACTTT. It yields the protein CASSQAYRSPLHF.

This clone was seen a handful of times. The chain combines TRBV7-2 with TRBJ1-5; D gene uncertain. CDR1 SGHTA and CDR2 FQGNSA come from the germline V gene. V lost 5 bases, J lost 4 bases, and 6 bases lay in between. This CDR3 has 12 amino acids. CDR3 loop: CASSPFNQPQHF. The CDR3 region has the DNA TGTGCCAGCAGCCCTTTTAATCAGCCCCAGCATTTT.

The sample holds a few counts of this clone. The CDR3 here is CASSYRQGTGNQPQHF. Written as DNA, the CDR3 is TGTGCCAGCAGTTACCGGCAGGGAACGGGCAATCAGCCCCAGCATTTT. This chain links TRBV6-6 with TRBJ1-5, with D perhaps TRBD1 (5 bases). The ends were cut back, 2 bases at V and 2 bases at J, with 13 bases in the middle. Germline V lookup: CDR1 MNHNY, CDR2 SVGAGI (reference sequence). The CDR3 consists of 16 residues.

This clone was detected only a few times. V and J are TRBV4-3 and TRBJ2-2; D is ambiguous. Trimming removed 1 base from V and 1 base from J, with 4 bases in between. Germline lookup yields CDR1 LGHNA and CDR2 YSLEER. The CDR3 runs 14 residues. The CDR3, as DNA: TGCGCCAGCAGCCAAGTGGGGAACACCGGGGAGCTGTTTTTT. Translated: CASSQVGNTGELFF.

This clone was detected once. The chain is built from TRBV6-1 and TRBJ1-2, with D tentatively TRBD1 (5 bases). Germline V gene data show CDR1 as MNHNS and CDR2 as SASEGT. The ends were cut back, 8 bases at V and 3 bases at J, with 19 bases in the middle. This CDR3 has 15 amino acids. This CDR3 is CASGPDTWRDYGYTF. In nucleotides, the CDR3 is TGTGCCAGCGGACCGGACACCTGGAGGGACTATGGCTACACCTTC.

In DNA, the CDR3 is TGCAGCGTCGGAACTCCTGAGGAGACCCAGTACTTC. It yields the protein CSVGTPEETQYF. This chain connects TRBV29-1 to TRBJ2-5; D is unresolved. The germline V and J ends were trimmed by 6 bases and 5 bases, with 13 bases remaining between them. The germline CDR1 and CDR2 sequences are SQVTM and ANQGSEA. This CDR3 has 12 amino acids.

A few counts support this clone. CDR3 region: CASREEYGYTF. The CDR3, as DNA: TGTGCCTCCAGGGAAGAATATGGCTACACCTTC. J is TRBJ1-2 and V is TRBV2; tentative D call: TRBD1 (5 bases). Germline assignment: CDR1 SNHLY and CDR2 FYNNEI. V was cut by 11 bases and J by 5 bases, with 12 bases left in between. The CDR3 runs to 11 residues.

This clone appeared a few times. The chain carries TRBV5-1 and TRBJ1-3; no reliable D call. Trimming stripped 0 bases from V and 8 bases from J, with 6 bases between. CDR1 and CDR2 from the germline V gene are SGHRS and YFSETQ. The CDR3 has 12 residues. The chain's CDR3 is CASSLAGDTIYF. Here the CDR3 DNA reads TGCGCCAGCAGCTTGGCCGGGGACACCATATATTTT.

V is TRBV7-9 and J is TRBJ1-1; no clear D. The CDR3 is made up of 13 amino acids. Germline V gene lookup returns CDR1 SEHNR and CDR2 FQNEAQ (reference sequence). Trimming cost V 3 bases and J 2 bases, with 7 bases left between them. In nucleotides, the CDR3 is TGTGCCAGCAGCTTCACCGCTAACACTGAAGCTTTCTTT. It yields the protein CASSFTANTEAFF.

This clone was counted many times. The CDR3, as DNA: TGTGCCAGCAGCTTGGTAGGGGACAATCAGCCCCAGCATTTT. Its translation: CASSLVGDNQPQHF. The chain employs TRBV5-6 and TRBJ1-5; D is possibly TRBD1 (5 bases). The CDR3 spans 14 residues. Per germline, CDR1 SGHDT and CDR2 YYEEEE. V lost 0 bases and J lost 3, with 7 bases in between.

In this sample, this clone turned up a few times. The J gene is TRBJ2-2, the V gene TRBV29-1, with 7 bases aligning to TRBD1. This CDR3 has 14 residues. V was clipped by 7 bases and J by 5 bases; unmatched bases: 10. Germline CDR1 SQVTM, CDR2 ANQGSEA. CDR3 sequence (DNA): TGCAGCGGTGATGAGGGGGCCCTGACCGGGGAGCTGTTTTTT. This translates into CSGDEGALTGELFF.

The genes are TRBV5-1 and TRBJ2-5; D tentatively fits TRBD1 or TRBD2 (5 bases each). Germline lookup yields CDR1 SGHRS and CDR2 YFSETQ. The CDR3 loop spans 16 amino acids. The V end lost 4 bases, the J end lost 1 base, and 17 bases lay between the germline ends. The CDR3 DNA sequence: TGCGCCAGCAGCCCGGGGACGGGAACACGCCAAGAGACCCAGTACTTC. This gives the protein CASSPGTGTRQETQYF.

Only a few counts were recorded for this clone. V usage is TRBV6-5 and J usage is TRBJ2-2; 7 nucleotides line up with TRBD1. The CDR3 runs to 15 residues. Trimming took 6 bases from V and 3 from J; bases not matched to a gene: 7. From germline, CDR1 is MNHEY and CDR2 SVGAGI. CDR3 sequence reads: CASRDRRTDTGELFF. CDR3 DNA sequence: TGTGCCAGCAGGGACAGGAGAACCGACACCGGGGAGCTGTTTTTT.

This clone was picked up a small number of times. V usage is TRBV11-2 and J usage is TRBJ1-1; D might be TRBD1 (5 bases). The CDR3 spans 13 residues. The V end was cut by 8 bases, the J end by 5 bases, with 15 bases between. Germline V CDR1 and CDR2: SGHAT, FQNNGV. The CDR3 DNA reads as TGTGCCAGCTTCTCCGTCCGGGGGACTGAAGCTTTCTTT. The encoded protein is CASFSVRGTEAFF.

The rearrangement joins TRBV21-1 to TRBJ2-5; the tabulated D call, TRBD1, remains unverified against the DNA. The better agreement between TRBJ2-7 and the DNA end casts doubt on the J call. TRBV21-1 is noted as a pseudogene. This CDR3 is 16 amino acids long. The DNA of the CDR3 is TGTGCCAGCATCCCCTTCTACAGGGACATCTCCTACGAGCAGTACTTC. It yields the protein CASIPFYRDISYEQYF.

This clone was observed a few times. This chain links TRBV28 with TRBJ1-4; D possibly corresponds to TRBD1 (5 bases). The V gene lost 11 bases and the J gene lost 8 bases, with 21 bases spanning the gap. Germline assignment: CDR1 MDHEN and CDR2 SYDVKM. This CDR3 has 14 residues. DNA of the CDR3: TGTGCCGGAAGAGGGCCAGGGCCTCACGAAAAACTGTTTTTT. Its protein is CAGRGPGPHEKLFF.

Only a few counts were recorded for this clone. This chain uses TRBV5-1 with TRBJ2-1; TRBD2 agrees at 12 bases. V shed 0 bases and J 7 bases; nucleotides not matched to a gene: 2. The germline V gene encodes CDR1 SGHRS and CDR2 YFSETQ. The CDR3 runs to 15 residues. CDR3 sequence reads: CASSLALAGGNEQFF. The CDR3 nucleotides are TGCGCCAGCAGCTTGGCCCTAGCGGGGGGGAATGAGCAGTTCTTC.

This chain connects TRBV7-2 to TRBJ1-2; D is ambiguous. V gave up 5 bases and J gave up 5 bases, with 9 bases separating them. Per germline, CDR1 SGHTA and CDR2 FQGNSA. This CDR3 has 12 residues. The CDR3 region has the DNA TGTGCCAGCAGCCAATTAGAGTATGGCTACACCTTC. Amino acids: CASSQLEYGYTF. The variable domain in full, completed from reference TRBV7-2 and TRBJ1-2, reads GAGVSQSPSNKVTEKGKDVELRCDPISGHTALYWYRQSLGQGLEFLIYFQGNSAPDKSGLPSDRFSAERTGGSVSTLTIQRTQQEDSAVYLCASSQLEYGYTFGSGTRLTVV.

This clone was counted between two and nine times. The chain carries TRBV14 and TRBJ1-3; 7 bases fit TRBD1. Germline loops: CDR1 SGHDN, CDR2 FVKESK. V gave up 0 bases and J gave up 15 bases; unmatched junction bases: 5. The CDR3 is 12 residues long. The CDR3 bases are TGTGCCAGCAGCCAAGAGGGGGACAGAGGATATTTT. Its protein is CASSQEGDRGYF.

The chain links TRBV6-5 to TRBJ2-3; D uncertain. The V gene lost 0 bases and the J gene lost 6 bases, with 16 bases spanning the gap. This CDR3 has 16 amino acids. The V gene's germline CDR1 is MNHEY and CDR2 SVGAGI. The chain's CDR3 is CASSYSGWTQTDTQYF. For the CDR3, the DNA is TGTGCCAGCAGTTACTCCGGCTGGACCCAAACGGATACGCAGTATTTT.

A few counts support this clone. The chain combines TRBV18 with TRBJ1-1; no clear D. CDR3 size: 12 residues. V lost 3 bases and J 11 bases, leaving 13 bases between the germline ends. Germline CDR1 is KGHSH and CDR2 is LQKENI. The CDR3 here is CASSPDGVMAFF. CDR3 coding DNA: TGTGCCAGCTCACCCGACGGGGTTATGGCTTTCTTT.

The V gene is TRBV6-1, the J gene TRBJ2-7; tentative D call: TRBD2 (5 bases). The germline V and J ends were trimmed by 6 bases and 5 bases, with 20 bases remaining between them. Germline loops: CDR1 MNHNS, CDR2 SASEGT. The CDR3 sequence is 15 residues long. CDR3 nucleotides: TGTGCCAGCAGCCCCATTTCGGCCGTCGGGAACGAGCAGTACTTC. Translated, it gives CASSPISAVGNEQYF.

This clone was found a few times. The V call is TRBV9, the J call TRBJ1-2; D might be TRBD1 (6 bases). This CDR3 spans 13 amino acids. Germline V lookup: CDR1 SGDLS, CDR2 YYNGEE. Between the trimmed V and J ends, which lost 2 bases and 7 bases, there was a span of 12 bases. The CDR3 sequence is CASSVPDRSGYTF. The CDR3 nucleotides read TGTGCCAGCAGCGTCCCCGACAGGAGTGGCTACACCTTC.